In its sample, the clone carrying this T cell receptor beta chain was seen a few times. What it binds is unknown. The sample comes from a study of post-analysis software for immune sequencing data. Study as a whole: Relapsing-remitting, secondary progressive and progressive-relapsing multiple sclerosis courses were included.

With V trimmed by 3 bases and J by 2 bases, 5 bases remained unmatched. The CDR3 contains 15 residues. In germline, CDR1 is SGHTA, CDR2 FQGNSA. Presence of unique molecular identifiers characterized the TCR beta cDNA libraries. The source material, 1 to 10 million T cells, gave rise to about 490,000 cDNA molecules. TCRdb redid the calling of the PCR reads with MiXCR, one entry per CDR3 protein. The data contain some 800,000 distinct CDR3 sequences, just over 45% of them singletons. The study's findings and limits: Normalized Chao1 diversity was significantly lower in multiple sclerosis patients than in controls. Batch-matched samples strongly co-clustered by F measure. Among 5 or 6 TRBV segments more frequent in patients than controls were TRBV5-6, TRBV5-1 and TRBV20-1.

The chain couples TRBV7-2 to TRBJ2-7; the match to TRBD2 covers 9 bases. Sample: blood. The clonotype comes from a girl aged 10 to 17 with multiple sclerosis. CDR3 in amino acids: CASSFWTSEPYEQYF. The CDR3, as DNA: TGTGCCAGCAGCTTTTGGACTAGCGAGCCCTACGAGCAGTACTTC.